This TCR beta chain was identified in a study of CD8 T cells in Susac syndrome. Study-wide results and limits: The CD4+ T cell repertoire of patients with Susac syndrome showed no detectable clonal expansion.

The authors reverse transcribed about 0.45 to 1 ug RNA with random hexamers. Each CDR3 protein gets one entry after TCRdb re-called the immunoSEQ multiplex PCR reads with MiXCR. The data hold 150,000 or so distinct CDR3 sequences, with just under 95% observed a single time. Sequencing of TCR beta was undertaken in CD8+ and CD4+ T cells derived from blood. CDR3 length: 16 residues. Germline CDR1 is LGHNT and CDR2 is FRNRAP. V was cut by 1 base and J by 5 bases, with 15 bases left in between. On this clonotype: Its target is not known.

V and J are TRBV12-5 and TRBJ2-1, with D unresolved. Sequencing was carried out using CD4+ T cells from PBMCs. This TCR was recovered from a human donor with Susac syndrome. The DNA for the CDR3 is TGTGCTAGTGGTTTGGAAGCTAGTGTCAGACACAATGAGCAGTTCTTC. Translation: CASGLEASVRHNEQFF.